The clone carrying this TCR beta chain occurred once. Sequencing used immunoSEQ multiplex PCR; TCRdb keeps in-frame clones, though not all of them. The sample consists of approximately 69,000 clones, roughly 86% of them appearing once. This specimen belongs to a study of blood T cell repertoires in COVID-19. The CDR3 is 15 residues long. V was trimmed by 5 bases and J by 4 bases, leaving 12 bases between them. Germline V gene lookup returns CDR1 PRHDT and CDR2 FYEKMQ (reference sequence). Material: peripheral blood. The chain joins TRBV13 to TRBJ2-6, with TRBD2 as a possible D gene (6 bases). The clonotype comes from a human donor in a cohort sampled during active COVID-19. CDR3 in DNA: TGTGCCAGCAGCCGGGGGTCAACCGGGGCCAACGTCCTGACTTTC. This encodes CASSRGSTGANVLTF.